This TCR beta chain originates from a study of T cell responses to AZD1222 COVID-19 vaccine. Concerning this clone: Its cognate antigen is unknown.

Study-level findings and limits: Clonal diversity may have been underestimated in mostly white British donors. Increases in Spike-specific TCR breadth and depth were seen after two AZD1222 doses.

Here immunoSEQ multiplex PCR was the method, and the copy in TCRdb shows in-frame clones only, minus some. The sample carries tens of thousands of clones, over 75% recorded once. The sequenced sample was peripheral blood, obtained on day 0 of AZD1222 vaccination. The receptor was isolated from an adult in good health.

The DNA of the CDR3 is TGTGCCAGTAGTATACCGGGACAGCAAGAGACCCAGTACTTC. It is translated as CASSIPGQQETQYF. The chain has TRBV19 and TRBJ2-5; 7 bases align to TRBD1. CDR3 length equals 14 residues. CDR1 LNHDA and CDR2 SQIVND come from the germline V gene (reference sequence). The ends lost 2 bases at V and 2 bases at J; junction bases unmatched: 2.